This entry lists 7 T cell receptor gamma chains sequenced from one sample in a study of Vδ1+ human thymocytes. Broader study findings: Thymic TRG and TRD repertoires appeared highly polyclonal.

The template was reverse-transcribed extracted RNA. Multiplex PCR used pooled V-gene forward primers and a constant-region reverse primer to amplify CDR3s. TCRdb reanalysed the multiplex PCR reads with CATT. The table shows about 27,000 gamma-chain clones, with around 20% occurring only once. Their cognate antigens are unknown. The sequenced material came from Vdelta1+ gamma-delta thymocytes from the thymus. The subset here: FACS-sorted CD3+ TCRalphabeta- TCRVdelta1+ TCRVdelta2- thymocytes. The receptors were gathered from a boy younger than two who had congenital heart surgery.

This clone appeared a few times. The same CDR3 arises from other DNA sequences in this sample as well. The rearrangement uses TRGV4 and TRGJ1 or TRGJ2. This CDR3 is 14 amino acids long. In germline, CDR1 is EGSTGY, CDR2 YDSYTSSV. V lost 1 base, J lost 4 bases, and 7 bases stayed unmatched. In DNA form, the CDR3 reads TGTGCCACCTGGGATGGTCCGCCCTATTATAAGAAACTCTTT. This gives the protein CATWDGPPYYKKLF.

V and J are TRGV4 and TRGJ1 or TRGJ2. The germline CDR1 and CDR2 sequences are EGSTGY and YDSYTSSV. With 2 bases clipped from V and 8 bases from J, the junction kept 6 bases outside the gene matches. The CDR3 contains 12 residues. DNA of the CDR3: TGTGCCACCTGGGATGTATTGGATAAGAAACTCTTT. This sequence encodes CATWDVLDKKLF.

This chain uses TRGV3 with TRGJ1 or TRGJ2. The CDR3 spans 13 residues. Germline CDR1 and CDR2: VTNTFY and YDVSTARD (reference sequence). With V trimmed by 3 bases and J by 7 bases, 9 bases remained unmatched. For the CDR3, the DNA is TGTGCCACCTGGGACGGTTCGGAATATAAGAAACTCTTT. This encodes CATWDGSEYKKLF.

This chain connects TRGV8 to TRGJ1 or TRGJ2. Per the germline V gene, CDR1 is VENAVY and CDR2 is YDSYNSRV. This CDR3 comprises 14 residues. V lost 4 bases, J lost 5 bases, and 11 bases stayed unmatched. CDR3 DNA: TGTGCCACCTGGGAAGTCGCATCAGATTATAAGAAACTCTTT. The encoded protein is CATWEVASDYKKLF.

This clone is deemed medium-sized. Other DNA sequences in the sample encode the same CDR3. This rearrangement joins TRGV4 to TRGJ1 or TRGJ2. After removal of 0 bases from V and 12 bases from J, the junction contained 2 bases not matched to a gene. CDR3 length equals 10 residues. From germline, CDR1 is EGSTGY and CDR2 YDSYTSSV. CDR3 amino acids: CATWDGGKLF. CDR3 sequence (DNA): TGTGCCACCTGGGATGGGGGGAAACTCTTT.

About this clone: A read error may be the cause here, since a much bigger clone is one base away. The sample has other DNA sequences that encode this CDR3 too. The chain is built from TRGV3 and TRGJ1 or TRGJ2. V shed 0 bases and J 8 bases; nucleotides not matched to a gene: 7. Germline V gives CDR1 VTNTFY, CDR2 YDVSTARD (reference sequence). There are 13 residues in the CDR3. The CDR3 nucleotides are TGTGCCACCTGGGACAGGCCGGGTGATAAGAAACTCTTT. This gives the protein CATWDRPGDKKLF.

The gene calls are TRGV3 and TRGJ1 or TRGJ2. Losses at the gene ends were 5 bases for V and 0 bases for J; bases not matched to a gene: 7. The CDR3 length is 14 residues. The germline V gene encodes CDR1 VTNTFY and CDR2 YDVSTARD (reference sequence). Here the CDR3 DNA reads TGTGCCACCTGGGGCCCACAGAATTATTATAAGAAACTCTTT. Translated: CATWGPQNYYKKLF.